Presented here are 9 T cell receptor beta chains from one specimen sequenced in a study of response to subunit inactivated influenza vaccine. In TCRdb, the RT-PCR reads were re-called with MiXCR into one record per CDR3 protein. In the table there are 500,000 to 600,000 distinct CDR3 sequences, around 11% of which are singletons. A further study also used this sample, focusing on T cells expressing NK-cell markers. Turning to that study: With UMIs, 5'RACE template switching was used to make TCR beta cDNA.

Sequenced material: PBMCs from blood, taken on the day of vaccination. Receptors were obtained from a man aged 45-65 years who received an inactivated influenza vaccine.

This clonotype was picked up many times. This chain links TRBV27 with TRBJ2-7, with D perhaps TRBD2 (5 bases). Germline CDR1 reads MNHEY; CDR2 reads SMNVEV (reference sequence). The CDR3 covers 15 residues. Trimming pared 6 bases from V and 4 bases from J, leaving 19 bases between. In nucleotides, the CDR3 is TGTGCCAGCAGCCCACCTGGTGGGAGAAGGTACGAGCAGTACTTC. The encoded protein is CASSPPGGRRYEQYF.

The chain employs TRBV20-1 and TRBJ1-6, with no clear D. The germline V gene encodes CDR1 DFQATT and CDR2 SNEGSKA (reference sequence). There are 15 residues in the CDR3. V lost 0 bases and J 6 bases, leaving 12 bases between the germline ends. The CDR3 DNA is TGCAGTGCTAGAGATTACATCCTGGGTAATTCACCCCTCCACTTT. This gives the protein CSARDYILGNSPLHF.

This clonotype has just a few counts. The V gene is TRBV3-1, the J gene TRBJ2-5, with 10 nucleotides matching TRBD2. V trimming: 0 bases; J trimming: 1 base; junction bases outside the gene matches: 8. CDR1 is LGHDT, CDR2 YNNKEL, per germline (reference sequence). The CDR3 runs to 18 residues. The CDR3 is CASSQDSGLAGVQETQYF. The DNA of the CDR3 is TGTGCCAGCAGCCAAGATTCGGGCCTAGCGGGAGTCCAAGAGACCCAGTACTTC.

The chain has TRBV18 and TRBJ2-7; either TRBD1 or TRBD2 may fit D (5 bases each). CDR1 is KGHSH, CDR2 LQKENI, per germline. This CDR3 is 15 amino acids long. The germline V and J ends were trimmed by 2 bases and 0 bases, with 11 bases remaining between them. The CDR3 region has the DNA TGTGCCAGCTCACCAACGGGACGGATCTCCTACGAGCAGTACTTC. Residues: CASSPTGRISYEQYF.

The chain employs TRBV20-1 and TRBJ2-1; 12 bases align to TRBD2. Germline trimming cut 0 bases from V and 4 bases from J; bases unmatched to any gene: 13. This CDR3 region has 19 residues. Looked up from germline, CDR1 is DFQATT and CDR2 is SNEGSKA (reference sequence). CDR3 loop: CSARDPRTSGEGWYNEQFF. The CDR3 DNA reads TGCAGTGCTAGAGATCCGAGGACTAGCGGGGAGGGTTGGTACAATGAGCAGTTCTTC.

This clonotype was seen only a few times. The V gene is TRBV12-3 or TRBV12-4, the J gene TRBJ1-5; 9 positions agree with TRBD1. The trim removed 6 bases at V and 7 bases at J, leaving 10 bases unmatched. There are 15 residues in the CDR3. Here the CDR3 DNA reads TGTGCCAGCAGAGACAGGGGGGCCCGTAACCAGCCCCAGCATTTT. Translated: CASRDRGARNQPQHF.

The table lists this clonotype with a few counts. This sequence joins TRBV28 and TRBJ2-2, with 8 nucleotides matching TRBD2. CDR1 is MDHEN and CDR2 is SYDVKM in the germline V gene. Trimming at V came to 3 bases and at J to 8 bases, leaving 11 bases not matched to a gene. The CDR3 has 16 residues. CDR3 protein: CASSLLRGAGGGELFF. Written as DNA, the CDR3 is TGTGCCAGCAGTTTGTTGCGGGGGGCTGGCGGAGGGGAGCTGTTTTTT. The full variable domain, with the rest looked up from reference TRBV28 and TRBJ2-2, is DVKVTQSSRYLVKRTGEKVFLECVQDMDHENMFWYRQDPGLGLRLIYFSYDVKMKEKGDIPEGYSVSREKKERFSLILESASTNQTSMYLCASSLLRGAGGGELFFGEGSRLTVL.

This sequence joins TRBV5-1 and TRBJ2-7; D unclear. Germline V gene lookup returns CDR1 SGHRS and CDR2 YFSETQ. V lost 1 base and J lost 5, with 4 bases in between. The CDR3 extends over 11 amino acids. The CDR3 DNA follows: TGCGCCAGCAGCTTGCAGGACGAGCAGTACTTC. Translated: CASSLQDEQYF.

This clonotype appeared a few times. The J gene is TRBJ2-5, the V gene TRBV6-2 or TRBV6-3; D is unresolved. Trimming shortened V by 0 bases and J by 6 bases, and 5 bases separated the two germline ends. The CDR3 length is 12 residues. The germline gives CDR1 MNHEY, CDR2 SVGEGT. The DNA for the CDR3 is TGTGCCAGCAGTTACTCTCGACAGACCCAGTACTTC. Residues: CASSYSRQTQYF.